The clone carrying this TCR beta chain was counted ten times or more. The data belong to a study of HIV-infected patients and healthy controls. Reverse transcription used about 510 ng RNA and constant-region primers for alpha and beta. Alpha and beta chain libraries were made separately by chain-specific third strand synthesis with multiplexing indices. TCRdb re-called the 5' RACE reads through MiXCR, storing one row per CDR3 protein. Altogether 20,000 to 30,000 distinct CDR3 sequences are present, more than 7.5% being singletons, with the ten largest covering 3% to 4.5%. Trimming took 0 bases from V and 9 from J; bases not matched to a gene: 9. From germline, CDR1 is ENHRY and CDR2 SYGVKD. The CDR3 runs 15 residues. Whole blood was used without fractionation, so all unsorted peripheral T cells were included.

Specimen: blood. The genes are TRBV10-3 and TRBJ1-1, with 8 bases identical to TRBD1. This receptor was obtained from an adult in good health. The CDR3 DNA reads TGTGCCATCAGTGAGTCGCAGGGGGCGACCCTCAAAGCTTTCTTT. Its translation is CAISESQGATLKAFF.